Listed below are T cell receptor beta chains from one sample, sequenced in a study of spatial heterogeneity in lung cancer. Each CDR3 protein gets one entry after TCRdb re-called the 5' RACE reads with MiXCR. The sample yields about 5,100 distinct CDR3 sequences, roughly 7% seen once. This specimen was lung tumor tissue, taken at surgery. Receptors were obtained from a male donor with early-stage non-small cell lung cancer. Each CDR3 is given with its conserved first and last residue. The order of the fields is V gene, clone size, J gene, D gene, CDR3 DNA, CDR3 protein. D genes are given only for firm matches. The size field is filled for only some rows; it gives once, few, many or a size class.

TRBV7-2	many	TRBJ2-3	.	TGTGCCAGCAGCCTAGTGGTCGGGGCCCCCACAGATACGCAGTATTTT	CASSLVVGAPTDTQYF
TRBV7-2	.	TRBJ2-7	.	TGTGCCAGCAGCTTTACCAGAGAGACCTACGAGCAGTACTTC	CASSFTRETYEQYF
TRBV18	.	TRBJ2-1	TRBD2	TGTGCCAGCTCACCACCAGGGACTAGGGGCAATGAGCAGTTCTTC	CASSPPGTRGNEQFF
TRBV15	many	TRBJ1-2	.	TGTGCCACCAGCAGAGCTGGCAGCCTTAACTATGGCTACACCTTC	CATSRAGSLNYGYTF
TRBV20-1	many	TRBJ2-3	TRBD2	TGCAGTGCCCATGATCTAGCGGGAGGAGATACGCAGTATTTT	CSAHDLAGGDTQYF
TRBV28	many	TRBJ1-5	.	TGTGCCAGCACTAACCTCGCGGTAGAGAGCAATCAGCCCCAGCATTTT	CASTNLAVESNQPQHF
TRBV14	many	TRBJ2-2	.	TGTGCCAGCAGCCAAGCCCCCGGGGTCGGTGCAACTGGGGAGCTGTTTTTT	CASSQAPGVGATGELFF
TRBV5-5	medium-sized	TRBJ2-7	.	TGTGCCAGCAGCTTGGCTGGGGGGCCGGTGAACGAGCAGTACTTC	CASSLAGGPVNEQYF
TRBV5-1	many	TRBJ2-3	.	TGCGCCAGCAGCTTTCTCGGGGGCAGCACAGATACGCAGTATTTT	CASSFLGGSTDTQYF
TRBV20-1	medium-sized	TRBJ2-2	TRBD1	TGCAGTGCGTACAGGGGGCGGGGAGAAGCCGGGGAGCTGTTTTTT	CSAYRGRGEAGELFF
TRBV10-2	.	TRBJ1-5	.	TGCGCCAGCAGTGTTAGGGGGATTGGGCAGCCCCAGCATTTT	CASSVRGIGQPQHF
TRBV4-1	large	TRBJ2-7	TRBD2	TGCGCCAGCAGCCAAGATCGGGGGGGCAGGTCCTACGAGCAGTACTTC	CASSQDRGGRSYEQYF
TRBV18	many	TRBJ2-2	.	TGTGCCAGCTCACGAACCGGGGAGCTGTTTTTT	CASSRTGELFF
TRBV27	many	TRBJ1-1	TRBD1	TGTGCCAGCAGTACACAGGGGGACACTGAAGCTTTCTTT	CASSTQGDTEAFF
TRBV5-5	many	TRBJ1-1	.	TGTGCCAGCAGTTACCCGCGAAACACTGAAGCTTTCTTT	CASSYPRNTEAFF
TRBV5-4	many	TRBJ1-6	TRBD1	TGTGCCAGCAGCTTGGGGGGACAGGGAGGTAATTCACCCCTCCACTTT	CASSLGGQGGNSPLHF
TRBV20-1	medium-sized	TRBJ2-3	TRBD2	TGCAGTGCTAGAGATGCGGGAGGGAGCGCAGATACGCAGTATTTT	CSARDAGGSADTQYF
TRBV7-9	many	TRBJ1-3	.	TGTGCCAGCAGCCCCCTTGGAAACACCATATATTTT	CASSPLGNTIYF
TRBV28	many	TRBJ2-7	.	TGTGCCAGCAGTTTAGGGCCGGGACGGAGAGAGCAGTACTTC	CASSLGPGRREQYF
TRBV5-6	many	TRBJ2-5	.	TGTGCCAGCAGCTTGTTTAGCACAGGAGGGGATGAGACCCAGTACTTC	CASSLFSTGGDETQYF
TRBV28	many	TRBJ2-7	TRBD2	TGTGCCAGCAGTCCCGGACTAGCGGGAGCCTACGAGCAGTACTTC	CASSPGLAGAYEQYF
TRBV18	few	TRBJ1-6	TRBD1	TGTGCCAGCTCCCAGGAGGGGGCGGATTCACCCCTCCACTTT	CASSQEGADSPLHF
TRBV28	medium-sized	TRBJ2-3	.	TGTGCCAGCAAGGGAGAATGGGGCACAGATACGCAGTATTTT	CASKGEWGTDTQYF
TRBV7-9	many	TRBJ1-1	.	TGTGCCAGCAGCGCGCTTTCAAGAAACACTGAAGCTTTCTTT	CASSALSRNTEAFF
TRBV5-6	many	TRBJ2-7	TRBD1	TGTGCCAGCAGCCCGGACAGGGCCTACGAGCAGTACTTC	CASSPDRAYEQYF
TRBV7-8	many	TRBJ2-5	.	TGTGCCAGCAGCAAGGACAGACAAGAGACCCAGTACTTC	CASSKDRQETQYF
TRBV11-3	many	TRBJ1-1	.	TGTGCCAGCAGCTTAGCAGGGATGAACACTGAAGCTTTCTTT	CASSLAGMNTEAFF
TRBV20-1	medium-sized	TRBJ2-3	.	TGCAGTGCTAGAGATGACACAGATACGCAGTATTTT	CSARDDTDTQYF
TRBV2	few	TRBJ2-7	.	TGTGCCAGCAGTGACGGTGACAGATCCTACGAGCAGTACTTC	CASSDGDRSYEQYF
TRBV29-1	many	TRBJ2-5	.	TGCAGCGCAGAGGTCGACAGAGGAGAGACCCAGTACTTC	CSAEVDRGETQYF
TRBV28	many	TRBJ2-7	TRBD1	TGTGCCAGCAGTCGGACAGGGGAGGATTACGAGCAGTACTTC	CASSRTGEDYEQYF
TRBV7-2	many	TRBJ1-3	TRBD1	TGTGCCAGCAGCCTCGGGACAGTCGGAAACACCATATATTTT	CASSLGTVGNTIYF
TRBV11-2	many	TRBJ2-5	.	TGTGCCAGCAGCTTAGGTGGGGTGACCCAGTACTTC	CASSLGGVTQYF
TRBV6-5	few	TRBJ2-6	.	TGTGCCAGCAGCCAACAGTCAGGGGCCAACGTCCTGACTTTC	CASSQQSGANVLTF
TRBV7-2	medium-sized	TRBJ1-6	.	TGTGCCAGCAGCTTAGATAGGGGAGCTCCCCTCCACTTT	CASSLDRGAPLHF
TRBV4-1	many	TRBJ2-7	.	TGCGCCAGCAGCCAAGCATTGGGTGCCTACGAGCAGTACTTC	CASSQALGAYEQYF
TRBV12-3/TRBV12-4	many	TRBJ1-2	.	TGTGCCAGCAGTTTTGAAACCTGGAGGCATGGCTACACCTTC	CASSFETWRHGYTF
TRBV6-2/TRBV6-3	few	TRBJ2-3	.	TGTGCCAGCAGTTACTCGAGAGAAAGTGCGCAGTATTTT	CASSYSRESAQYF
TRBV6-2/TRBV6-3	many	TRBJ2-1	TRBD2	TGTGCCAGCAGTTACTCCCCTAGCGGGAGGGCCGATAATGAGCAGTTCTTC	CASSYSPSGRADNEQFF
TRBV2	many	TRBJ2-7	TRBD1	TGTGCCAGCAGGGAAGGGACAGGGAGCTCCTACGAGCAGTACTTC	CASREGTGSSYEQYF